The rows below give T cell receptor beta chains drawn from one sample of a study of blood T cells in healthy people across ages. TCRdb reanalysed the 5' RACE reads using MiXCR and keeps one entry per CDR3 protein. The data contain about 1.4 million distinct CDR3 sequences, approximately 59% of them singletons. The sample taken for sequencing was blood. All receptors derive from a man younger than 35 in good health. The CDR3 runs from the conserved cysteine through the conserved F or W. The D gene is left open where the match is weak. For some rows the clone size is stated as once, few or many, or as a class when expanded; others skip it.

TRBJ1-6,NA,TRBV6-1,NA,CASSEARGSPLHF,TGTGCCAGCAGTGAAGCGCGTGGTTCACCCCTCCACTTT
TRBJ2-1,NA,TRBV20-1,NA,CSARRVNEQFF,TGCAGTGCTAGGAGGGTCAATGAGCAGTTCTTC
TRBJ2-7,many,TRBV4-1,NA,CASSQDGESSYEQYF,TGCGCCAGCAGCCAAGATGGGGAGAGCTCCTACGAGCAGTACTTC
TRBJ2-3,few,TRBV12-3/TRBV12-4,TRBD2,CASSLVGLASDTQYF,TGTGCCAGCAGTTTAGTAGGACTAGCGAGTGATACGCAGTATTTT
TRBJ1-6,NA,TRBV2,NA,CASCGRVYNSPLHF,TGTGCCAGCTGTGGCAGGGTCTATAATTCACCCCTCCACTTT
TRBJ2-3,NA,TRBV7-9,TRBD2,CASSLPSGDTDTQYF,TGTGCCAGCAGCTTACCTAGCGGGGACACAGATACGCAGTATTTT
TRBJ1-5,NA,TRBV28,NA,CASSFPLRPQHF,TGTGCCAGCAGTTTCCCTCTTAGGCCCCAGCATTTT
TRBJ2-2,NA,TRBV24-1,NA,CATPDGSGELFF,TGTGCCACCCCAGACGGCTCCGGGGAGCTGTTTTTT
TRBJ2-7,NA,TRBV7-6,NA,CASSPMGYYEQYF,TGTGCCAGCAGCCCCATGGGGTACTACGAGCAGTACTTC
TRBJ1-1,NA,TRBV29-1,NA,CSDTKNTEAFF,TGCAGCGACACCAAGAACACTGAAGCTTTCTTT
TRBJ2-1,few,TRBV20-1,TRBD2,CSALAGGRNEQFF,TGCAGTGCGTTAGCGGGAGGACGCAATGAGCAGTTCTTC
TRBJ2-1,once,TRBV10-3,TRBD2,CAISASPGTNQFF,TGTGCCATCAGTGCCTCACCCGGGACTAATCAGTTCTTC
TRBJ2-2,NA,TRBV3-1,TRBD1,CASSQDTGVTGELFF,TGTGCCAGCAGCCAAGATACAGGGGTTACCGGGGAGCTGTTTTTT
TRBJ2-3,few,TRBV20-1,NA,CSASSSGTTGTQYF,TGCAGTGCTAGCAGTAGCGGCACCACAGGAACGCAGTATTTT
TRBJ2-1,NA,TRBV7-9,NA,CASSLGSQGEQFF,TGTGCCAGCAGCCTCGGTTCTCAAGGGGAGCAGTTCTTC
TRBJ2-3,NA,TRBV29-1,NA,CSVGHADFSDTQYF,TGCAGCGTCGGACATGCCGATTTCTCAGATACGCAGTATTTT
TRBJ1-6,NA,TRBV11-2,NA,CASSLEGYYLNSPLHF,TGTGCCAGCAGCTTAGAGGGTTACTACCTAAATTCACCCCTCCACTTT
TRBJ1-4,NA,TRBV4-3,NA,CASSSDRSNEKLFF,TGCGCCAGCAGCTCGGACAGATCGAATGAAAAACTGTTTTTT
TRBJ1-2,few,TRBV4-2,TRBD1,CASSIGGQGDYGYTF,TGTGCCAGCAGCATAGGGGGACAGGGGGACTATGGCTACACCTTC
TRBJ2-5,NA,TRBV6-5,NA,CASSYSRVTQETQYF,TGTGCCAGCAGTTACTCGAGGGTTACTCAAGAGACCCAGTACTTC
TRBJ2-7,NA,TRBV5-4,TRBD1,CASSASTGAYEQYF,TGTGCCAGCAGCGCGTCGACAGGGGCCTACGAGCAGTACTTC
TRBJ2-7,few,TRBV20-1,NA,CSARATISYEQYF,TGCAGTGCTAGAGCTACCATCTCCTACGAGCAGTACTTC
TRBJ1-1,NA,TRBV12-3/TRBV12-4,TRBD1,CASTRDSNTEAFF,TGTGCCAGCACTAGGGACAGTAACACTGAAGCTTTCTTT
TRBJ1-3,NA,TRBV29-1,NA,CSVGVAAGNTIYF,TGCAGCGTTGGGGTGGCAGCTGGAAACACCATATATTTT
TRBJ2-5,NA,TRBV2,TRBD2,CASTTTSGTSRGYQETQYF,TGTGCCAGCACTACGACTAGCGGAACCTCCCGGGGGTACCAAGAGACCCAGTACTTC
TRBJ2-5,NA,TRBV27,NA,CASSPGGSFGGTLYQETQYF,TGTGCCAGCAGTCCCGGGGGGTCCTTTGGCGGGACATTGTACCAAGAGACCCAGTACTTC